Listed here are 30 T cell receptor beta chains from one sample, sequenced in a study of radiotherapy plus CTLA-4 blockade in lung cancer. TCRdb's table, derived via immunoSEQ multiplex PCR, lists solely in-frame clones and lacks some. The data contain 80,000 to 100,000 clones, approximately 74% of them singletons. The source material was peripheral blood, sampled from a patient treated with radiotherapy plus ipilimumab. The receptors stem from a human donor with non-small cell lung cancer who had a partial response to radiotherapy plus ipilimumab. Some clones in this sample may be carry-over from other donors' samples.

J is TRBJ2-2 and V is TRBV7-3; D remains ambiguous. CDR1 is SGHTA, CDR2 FQGTGA, per germline. CDR3 size: 15 residues. V lost 0 bases and J lost 3, with 8 bases in between. CDR3 amino acids: CASSLTSPYTGELFF. In DNA form, the CDR3 reads TGTGCCAGCAGCTTAACTAGCCCCTACACCGGGGAGCTGTTTTTT.

The count of this clone is one. The V gene is TRBV30, the J gene TRBJ2-5; D possibly corresponds to TRBD1 (6 bases). The germline V and J ends were trimmed by 1 base and 9 bases, with 15 bases remaining between them. The CDR3 covers 13 residues. Germline lookup yields CDR1 GTSNPN and CDR2 SVGIG (reference sequence). CDR3 bases: TGTGCCTGGAGTGCATCGACACAGGGCGCCCAGTACTTC. Protein: CAWSASTQGAQYF.

The chain employs TRBV19 and TRBJ1-6, with TRBD1 matching over 8 bases. This CDR3 has 16 residues. Germline CDR1 reads LNHDA; CDR2 reads SQIVND (reference sequence). V shed 5 bases, J shed 8 bases, and the junction held 11 bases outside the gene matches. The CDR3, as DNA: TGTGCCAGTAGTTGGACAGGGTTTGGTGAGGATTCACCCCTCCACTTT. As protein: CASSWTGFGEDSPLHF.

The chain has TRBV6-6 and TRBJ1-6; D is perhaps TRBD1 (6 bases). Trimming took off 2 bases at V and 7 bases at J, with 9 bases between the two ends. Germline CDR1 and CDR2: MNHNY and SVGAGI (reference sequence). This CDR3 is 14 amino acids long. The CDR3 here is CASSYVDSNSPLHF. The CDR3 nucleotides are TGTGCCAGCAGTTACGTGGACAGCAATTCACCCCTCCACTTT.

This rearrangement joins TRBV6-1 to TRBJ1-2, with a possible D match to TRBD1 (6 bases). This CDR3 comprises 12 residues. Germline V gene sequence: CDR1 MNHNS, CDR2 SASEGT. Trimming shortened V by 6 bases and J by 8 bases, and 13 bases separated the two germline ends. The CDR3 sequence: CASRYTGFGYTF. The CDR3 DNA is TGTGCCAGCAGATACACAGGGTTCGGCTACACCTTC.

The chain links TRBV5-1 to TRBJ2-1, with TRBD2 as a possible D gene (5 bases). Trimming stripped 1 base from V and 0 bases from J, with 8 bases between. From germline, CDR1 is SGHRS and CDR2 YFSETQ. The CDR3 loop spans 15 amino acids. CDR3 nucleotides: TGCGCCAGCAGCTTGTGGAGGAGCTCCTACAATGAGCAGTTCTTC. Protein product: CASSLWRSSYNEQFF.

Comment on this clone: The identical CDR3 is also encoded by other nucleotide sequences in the sample. The chain joins TRBV7-2 to TRBJ1-3; no reliable D call. Trimming removed 5 bases from V and 0 bases from J, with 8 bases in between. Germline CDR1 SGHTA, CDR2 FQGNSA. The CDR3 has 14 amino acids. The CDR3 region has the DNA TGTGCCAGCAGCCCGACATCCTCTGGAAACACCATATATTTT. Its protein product is CASSPTSSGNTIYF. Supplemented by reference TRBV7-2 and TRBJ1-3, the full variable domain reads GAGVSQSPSNKVTEKGKDVELRCDPISGHTALYWYRQSLGQGLEFLIYFQGNSAPDKSGLPSDRFSAERTGGSVSTLTIQRTQQEDSAVYLCASSPTSSGNTIYFGEGSWLTVV.

The chain links TRBV6-1 to TRBJ2-3; 7 bases are a match to TRBD2. Germline CDR1 MNHNS, CDR2 SASEGT. The CDR3 has 12 residues. V was clipped by 7 bases and J by 6 bases; unmatched bases: 4. This CDR3 is CASKRGRDTQYF. The CDR3 DNA reads as TGTGCCAGCAAGCGGGGTCGGGATACGCAGTATTTT.

CDR3: CASSLNGGSQETQYF. The CDR3 nucleotides are TGTGCCAGCAGCTTAAATGGCGGAAGTCAAGAGACCCAGTACTTC. The chain joins TRBV7-2 to TRBJ2-5; D unclear. From germline, CDR1 is SGHTA and CDR2 FQGNSA. The CDR3 runs to 15 residues. V shed 2 bases and J shed 2 bases, with 12 bases lying between them.

A single count supports this clone. V and J are TRBV5-1 and TRBJ2-7; 11 positions match TRBD2. This CDR3 region has 15 residues. Germline CDR1 reads SGHRS; CDR2 reads YFSETQ. The V gene end was trimmed by 4 bases and the J gene end by 3 bases; junction bases not matched to a gene: 6. CDR3 sequence: CASSHGTSGYYEQYF. CDR3 coding DNA: TGCGCCAGCAGCCACGGGACTAGCGGATACTACGAGCAGTACTTC.

Only a few counts were recorded for this clone. The V gene is TRBV6-5, the J gene TRBJ2-1, with TRBD1 matching over 7 bases. V lost 2 bases to trimming and J lost 6 bases; unmatched junction nucleotides: 4. Germline V CDR1 and CDR2: MNHEY, SVGAGI. There are 14 residues in the CDR3. CDR3 loop: CASSYLGQINEQFF. In DNA, the CDR3 is TGTGCCAGCAGTTACCTGGGACAGATCAATGAGCAGTTCTTC.

The genes are TRBV10-3 and TRBJ1-1, with D perhaps matching TRBD1 (5 bases). Germline V gene data show CDR1 as ENHRY and CDR2 as SYGVKD. V was clipped by 4 bases and J by 4 bases, with 7 bases between them. The CDR3 length is 12 residues. The CDR3 here is CAISGQGTEAFF. CDR3 DNA sequence: TGTGCCATCAGTGGGCAGGGCACTGAAGCTTTCTTT.

The genes are TRBV6-5 and TRBJ1-5; no firm D call. The CDR3 loop spans 14 amino acids. V dropped 5 bases and J dropped 2 bases, with 10 bases sitting between them. The germline V gene encodes CDR1 MNHEY and CDR2 SVGAGI. The CDR3 sequence: CASSGRPGNQPQHF. For the CDR3, the DNA is TGTGCCAGCAGTGGGAGACCGGGCAATCAGCCCCAGCATTTT.

The chain employs TRBV6-6 and TRBJ2-7; 8 bases line up with TRBD2. CDR3 length: 12 residues. Germline V lookup: CDR1 MNHNY, CDR2 SVGAGI (reference sequence). Germline trimming cut 5 bases from V and 4 bases from J; bases unmatched to any gene: 1. CDR3 loop: CASSRGGYEQYF. CDR3 DNA sequence: TGTGCCAGCAGTCGGGGGGGGTACGAGCAGTACTTC.

The CDR3 here is CASSQPQTGTSGADTQYF. The CDR3 bases are TGCGCCAGCAGCCAGCCCCAGACCGGGACTAGCGGGGCAGATACGCAGTATTTT. The chain recombines TRBV4-1 with TRBJ2-3, with 13 bases matching TRBD2. This CDR3 region has 18 residues. Per germline, CDR1 MGHRA and CDR2 YSYEKL. V was clipped by 3 bases and J by 4 bases; unmatched bases: 10.

The rearrangement joins TRBV2 to TRBJ2-7, with 12 bases lining up with TRBD2. The CDR3 is made up of 14 amino acids. V lost 7 bases and J lost 3; bases outside the gene matches: 4. Germline V gene sequence: CDR1 SNHLY, CDR2 FYNNEI. CDR3 region: CASKLAGGRYEQYF. The CDR3 DNA is TGTGCCAGCAAACTAGCGGGGGGACGCTACGAGCAGTACTTC.

V usage is TRBV7-8 and J usage is TRBJ1-6; 9 nucleotides agree with TRBD1. J lost 7 bases, V lost 4 bases, and 2 bases had no gene match. The CDR3 covers 14 residues. Germline loops: CDR1 SGHVS, CDR2 FQNEAQ. In DNA, the CDR3 is TGTGCCAGCAGCTCCGACAGGGGGAATTCACCCCTCCACTTT. Protein product: CASSSDRGNSPLHF.

V gene TRBV19 combines with J gene TRBJ1-5; 7 bases match TRBD1. This CDR3 spans 14 amino acids. The J segment lost 3 bases and the V segment lost 9 bases, leaving 8 bases of the junction unmatched. Germline V gene data show CDR1 as LNHDA and CDR2 as SQIVND (reference sequence). The CDR3 bases are TGTGCCAGCATGGACAGGAATTACAATCAGCCCCAGCATTTT. It specifies CASMDRNYNQPQHF.

The genes are TRBV6-6 and TRBJ1-4, with 8 bases aligning to TRBD1. V lost 6 bases and J lost 8; bases outside the gene matches: 11. CDR3 length equals 15 residues. Germline CDR1 and CDR2: MNHNY and SVGAGI (reference sequence). CDR3 protein: CASSAAGGLGEKLFF. CDR3 coding DNA: TGTGCCAGCAGCGCAGCAGGGGGCTTAGGGGAAAAACTGTTTTTT.

The chain carries TRBV9 and TRBJ2-7, with 7 bases aligning to TRBD1. Looked up from germline, CDR1 is SGDLS and CDR2 is YYNGEE. This CDR3 has 13 amino acids. After removal of 0 bases from V and 13 bases from J, the junction contained 10 bases not matched to a gene. Here the CDR3 reads CASSVVEGAPPYF. The CDR3 DNA reads as TGTGCCAGCAGCGTAGTCGAGGGGGCCCCCCCCTACTTC.

The V and J genes are TRBV29-1 and TRBJ2-7, with 9 bases aligning to TRBD1. This CDR3 contains 13 residues. J was trimmed by 12 bases and V by 4 bases; bases with no gene match: 13. The germline V gene has CDR1 SQVTM and CDR2 ANQGSEA. The CDR3 loop is CSVGEADRGYRYF. CDR3 coding DNA: TGCAGCGTTGGGGAGGCGGACAGGGGCTATCGGTACTTC.

V gene TRBV5-1 combines with J gene TRBJ2-1; 10 bases are shared with TRBD1. Trimming took 4 bases from V and 7 from J; bases not matched to a gene: 8. Germline CDR1 reads SGHRS; CDR2 reads YFSETQ. The CDR3 runs 15 residues. CDR3 in amino acids: CASSIRTGGGNEQFF. The DNA for the CDR3 is TGCGCCAGCAGCATACGGACAGGGGGGGGGAATGAGCAGTTCTTC.

V is TRBV5-6 and J is TRBJ1-5, with a possible D match to TRBD1 (6 bases). This CDR3 comprises 16 residues. With 3 bases removed from V and 0 bases from J, the gap between germline ends came to 13 bases. Germline V gives CDR1 SGHDT, CDR2 YYEEEE. CDR3 in DNA: TGTGCCAGCAGCTCTCTGACAGGTAATAGCAATCAGCCCCAGCATTTT. The encoded protein is CASSSLTGNSNQPQHF.

The V and J genes are TRBV10-2 and TRBJ2-3, with unresolved D. V was clipped by 4 bases and J by 1 base, with 3 bases between them. CDR3 length equals 12 residues. CDR1 is WSHSY and CDR2 is SAAADI in the germline V gene. For the CDR3, the DNA is TGCGCCAGCAGTGCCGGCACAGATACGCAGTATTTT. It codes for CASSAGTDTQYF.

This chain uses TRBV7-2 with TRBJ1-1; D is perhaps TRBD1 (5 bases). The length of the CDR3 is 13 residues. Germline assignment: CDR1 SGHTA and CDR2 FQGNSA. V lost 2 bases and J lost 7, with 11 bases in between. CDR3 sequence reads: CASSLPGLHEAFF. The CDR3 nucleotides read TGTGCCAGCAGCTTACCAGGGCTGCATGAAGCTTTCTTT.

This rearrangement joins TRBV7-3 to TRBJ2-1; 15 nucleotides align to TRBD2. V shed 5 bases and J 7 bases; nucleotides not matched to a gene: 3. CDR1 SGHTA and CDR2 FQGTGA come from the germline V gene. This CDR3 spans 15 amino acids. The DNA for the CDR3 is TGTGCCAGCAGCCCCGGACTAGCGGGGGGGAATGAGCAGTTCTTC. Protein: CASSPGLAGGNEQFF.

The J gene is TRBJ1-2, the V gene TRBV2; no clear D gene. In germline, CDR1 is SNHLY, CDR2 FYNNEI. V was clipped by 8 bases and J by 8 bases, with 18 bases between them. This CDR3 contains 13 residues. Here the CDR3 DNA reads TGTGCCAGCGTCGTGGAGGCGCTGAGGGGCTACACCTTC. Its translation: CASVVEALRGYTF.

Concerning this clone: An end of the junction differs from the germline gene, which may be a read error. Other DNA sequences in the sample encode the same CDR3. The chain couples TRBV27 to TRBJ1-4; D remains unclear. CDR3 length: 17 residues. Per the germline V gene, CDR1 is MNHEY and CDR2 is SMNVEV (reference sequence). The DNA of the CDR3 is TGTGCCAGCAGTTTAAGAGGGATTGGAGTAACTAATGAAAAGCTGTTTTTT. Amino acids: CASSLRGIGVTNEKLFF.

This chain links TRBV11-2 with TRBJ2-5; 8 positions match TRBD2. The J segment lost 5 bases and the V segment lost 5 bases, leaving 10 bases of the junction unmatched. CDR1 SGHAT and CDR2 FQNNGV come from the germline V gene. The length of the CDR3 is 15 residues. The CDR3 reads CASSPPGGGEETQYF. DNA for the CDR3: TGTGCCAGCAGCCCCCCGGGGGGGGGAGAGGAGACCCAGTACTTC.

The V call is TRBV7-3, the J call TRBJ2-7; 14 bases align to TRBD2. Germline V gene sequence: CDR1 SGHTA, CDR2 FQGTGA. The CDR3 loop spans 17 amino acids. The V gene end was trimmed by 5 bases and the J gene end by 5 bases; junction bases not matched to a gene: 11. CDR3 in amino acids: CASSRRATSGGADEQYF. The DNA for the CDR3 is TGTGCCAGCAGCCGGCGGGCGACTAGCGGGGGGGCAGACGAGCAGTACTTC.